The rows below give T cell receptor beta chains drawn from one sample of a study of graft-versus-host responses after intestinal transplantation. The method was immunoSEQ multiplex PCR; TCRdb's version includes in-frame clones alone and lacks a portion of them. The sample has fewer than 45,000 clones; around 95% are singletons. This material consisted of PBMCs, taken 16 days after intestinal transplant. These TCRs come from a human patient who received an intestinal transplant, so some T cells may come from the graft donor. CDR3s include the opening cysteine and the closing phenylalanine or tryptophan. Each record gives: V gene, J gene, CDR3 protein.

TRBV9	TRBJ2-7	CASSVAGSSSYEQYF
TRBV11-2	TRBJ2-1	CASSLEGGRSYNEQFF
TRBV11-2	TRBJ2-3	CASSFGLTDTQYF
TRBV10-3	TRBJ2-7	CASQEGGNEQYF
TRBV7-9	TRBJ1-5	CASSLGGLAGQPQHF
TRBV7-2	TRBJ2-1	CASSFLLAGYNEQFF
TRBV28	TRBJ2-7	CASSLGETAISYEQYF
TRBV28	TRBJ1-4	CASSKGATNEKLFF
TRBV13	TRBJ1-1	CASSLVRDRAPNTEAFF
TRBV6-5	TRBJ2-7	CASSPSTGLREQYF
TRBV19	TRBJ2-2	CASSIVAGVKHTGELFF
TRBV28	TRBJ1-1	CATLQAWNTEAFF
TRBV10-2	TRBJ1-1	CASSPSHPTGSNTEAFF
TRBV15	TRBJ1-5	CATSRDGGGQGNQPQHF
TRBV2	TRBJ2-2	CASSLTSALFPGELFF
TRBV5-4	TRBJ2-3	CASSLDEGPKGTQYF
TRBV18	TRBJ1-4	CASSPQGVFEKLFF
TRBV6-5	TRBJ2-2	CASSRTANTGELFF
TRBV4-1	TRBJ2-3	CASSGREADTQYF
TRBV27	TRBJ1-1	CATNKGGTEAFF
TRBV7-8	TRBJ1-1	CASSLRTATGNTEAFF
TRBV11-2	TRBJ1-2	CASSRGQGAHGYTF
TRBV30	TRBJ2-1	CAWRRATGGPNNEQFF
TRBV6-1	TRBJ2-2	CASSDVRENTGELFF
TRBV7-9	TRBJ2-7	CASSQGSYEQYF
TRBV19	TRBJ2-1	CASSTPGLRGEQFF
TRBV7-8	TRBJ1-4	CASSRPGQGTNEKLFF
TRBV5-6	TRBJ2-5	CASSLDVAGTQYF
TRBV7-9	TRBJ2-3	CASSLVSSGRSPDTQYF